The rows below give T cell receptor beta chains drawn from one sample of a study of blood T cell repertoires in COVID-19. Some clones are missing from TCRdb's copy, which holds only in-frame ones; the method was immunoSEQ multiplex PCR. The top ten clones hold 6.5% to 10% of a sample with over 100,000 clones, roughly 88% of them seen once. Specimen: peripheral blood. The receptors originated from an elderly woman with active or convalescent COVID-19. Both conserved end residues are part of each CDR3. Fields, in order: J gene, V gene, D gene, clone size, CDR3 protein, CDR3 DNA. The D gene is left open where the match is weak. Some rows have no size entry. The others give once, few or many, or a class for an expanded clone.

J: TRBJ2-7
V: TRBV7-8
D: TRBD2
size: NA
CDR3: CASSLTGLAGVHFYEQYF
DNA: TGTGCCAGCAGCTTAACCGGACTAGCGGGTGTCCATTTCTACGAGCAGTACTTC

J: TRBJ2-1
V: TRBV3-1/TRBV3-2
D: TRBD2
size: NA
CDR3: CASSQSRAGNIF
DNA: TGTGCCAGCAGCCAATCCAGAGCGGGGAATATCTTC

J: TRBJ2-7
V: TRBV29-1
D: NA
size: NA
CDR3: CSVGSGPSYEQYF
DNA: TGCAGCGTTGGTAGCGGTCCCTCCTACGAGCAGTACTTC

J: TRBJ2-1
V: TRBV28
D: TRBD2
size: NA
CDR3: CASYGRGLAEVQAYNEQFF
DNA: TGTGCCAGCTACGGTCGTGGACTAGCGGAGGTACAGGCCTACAATGAGCAGTTCTTC

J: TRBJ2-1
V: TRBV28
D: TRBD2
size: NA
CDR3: CASSFGGGSLYNEQFF
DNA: TGTGCCAGCAGTTTTGGCGGGGGAAGCCTCTACAATGAGCAGTTCTTC

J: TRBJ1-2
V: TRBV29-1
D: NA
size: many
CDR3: CSVTSGGAYYGYTF
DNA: TGCAGCGTTACATCGGGCGGGGCCTACTATGGCTACACCTTC

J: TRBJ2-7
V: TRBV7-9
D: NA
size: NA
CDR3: CASSLGGLLYEQYF
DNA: TGTGCCAGCAGCTTAGGGGGGCTGCTCTACGAGCAGTACTTC

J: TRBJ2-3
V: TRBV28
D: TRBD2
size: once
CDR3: CASSGGLAVTDTQYF
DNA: TGTGCCAGCAGTGGAGGACTAGCGGTTACAGATACGCAGTATTTT

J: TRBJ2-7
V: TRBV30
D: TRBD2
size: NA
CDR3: CAWSTSGTRGEQYF
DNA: TGTGCCTGGAGTACCTCCGGGACTAGGGGCGAGCAGTACTTC

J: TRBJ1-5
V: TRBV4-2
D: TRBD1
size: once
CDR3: CASSQDGGRTGRNQPQHF
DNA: TGTGCCAGCAGCCAAGATGGTGGACGGACAGGACGAAATCAGCCCCAGCATTTT

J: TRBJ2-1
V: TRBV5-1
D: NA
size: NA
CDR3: CASSLERVSGYSYNEQFF
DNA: TGCGCCAGCAGCTTGGAGAGGGTTAGCGGATACTCCTACAATGAGCAGTTCTTC

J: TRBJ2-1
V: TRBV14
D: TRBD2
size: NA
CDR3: CASSQVQREGLFF
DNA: TGTGCCAGCAGCCAAGTTCAGCGGGAGGGCCTGTTCTTC

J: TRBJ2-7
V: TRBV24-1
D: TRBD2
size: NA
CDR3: CATSDHAGGEQYF
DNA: TGTGCCACCAGTGATCATGCGGGGGGCGAGCAGTACTTC

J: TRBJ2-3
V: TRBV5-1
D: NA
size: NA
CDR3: CASSRFVPGEDTQYF
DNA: TGCGCCAGCTCCCGGTTTGTCCCAGGGGAGGATACGCAGTATTTT

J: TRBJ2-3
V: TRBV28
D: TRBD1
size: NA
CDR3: CASSLGQDPISTDTQYF
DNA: TGTGCCAGCAGTTTAGGACAGGATCCCATTAGCACAGATACGCAGTATTTT

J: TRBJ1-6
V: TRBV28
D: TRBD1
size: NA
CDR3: CASSLPDRGPTYNSPLHF
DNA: TGTGCCAGCAGTTTACCGGACAGGGGGCCGACTTATAATTCACCCCTCCACTTT